The clone carrying this T cell receptor beta chain was seen more than once but under ten times. Germline CDR1 and CDR2: MDHEN and SYDVKM. CDR3 size: 12 residues. V was trimmed by 6 bases and J by 6 bases, leaving 9 bases between them. Clones were read by immunoSEQ multiplex PCR, and TCRdb kept only the in-frame ones, dropping some. The table has approximately 120,000 clones, about 89% seen once. The record originates from a study of control samples from healthy donors and cancer patients. This rearrangement joins TRBV28 to TRBJ1-5; no clear D gene. The sequenced sample was blood. This TCR was sampled from a woman aged 50 to 60 in good health. CDR3 coding DNA: TGTGCCAGCAGCCTTACACGTCAGCCCCAGCATTTT. Translation: CASSLTRQPQHF.